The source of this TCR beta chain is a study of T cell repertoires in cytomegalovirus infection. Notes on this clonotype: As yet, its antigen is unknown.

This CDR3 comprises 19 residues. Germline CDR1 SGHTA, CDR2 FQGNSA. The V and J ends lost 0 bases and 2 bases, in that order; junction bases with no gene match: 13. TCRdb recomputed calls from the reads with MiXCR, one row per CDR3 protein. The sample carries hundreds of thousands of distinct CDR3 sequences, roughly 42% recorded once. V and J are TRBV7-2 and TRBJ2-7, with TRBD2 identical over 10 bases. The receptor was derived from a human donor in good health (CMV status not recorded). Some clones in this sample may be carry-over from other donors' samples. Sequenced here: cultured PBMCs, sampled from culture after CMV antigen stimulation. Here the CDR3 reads CASSLALSGRTSGPYEQYF. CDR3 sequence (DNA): TGTGCCAGCAGCTTAGCGCTGAGTGGGAGGACTAGCGGCCCCTACGAGCAGTACTTC.